These 21 T cell receptor beta chains originate from one sample sequenced in a study of OX40 agonist ivuxolimab in advanced cancers. Using immunoSEQ multiplex PCR, the repertoire was profiled, and TCRdb retains in-frame clones only, with some absent. The data show some 70,000 clones, 75% to 85% seen once. The source material was CD4+ or CD8+ T cells sorted from blood, sampled in a trial of the OX40 agonist ivuxolimab. These receptors were obtained from an adult with an advanced solid tumor such as melanoma, head and neck, liver or kidney cancer.

This sequence joins TRBV7-2 and TRBJ1-1; possible D gene TRBD1, 5 bases. Germline V gene data show CDR1 as SGHTA and CDR2 as FQGNSA. Trimming left V 5 bases short and J 6 bases short, with 16 bases between. This CDR3 spans 14 amino acids. CDR3 sequence reads: CASSAGNTPPEAFF. In DNA form, the CDR3 reads TGTGCCAGCAGCGCAGGGAATACCCCCCCTGAAGCTTTCTTT.

The V and J genes are TRBV2 and TRBJ1-2, with D maybe TRBD1 (6 bases). V lost 5 bases to trimming and J lost 4 bases, with 23 bases between them. CDR1 and CDR2 (germline): SNHLY, FYNNEI. The CDR3 spans 17 residues. As DNA, the CDR3 is TGTGCCAGCAGTCCGGTCTTAACCACCGACAGGAGCTATGGCTACACCTTC. It encodes CASSPVLTTDRSYGYTF.

The chain joins TRBV10-3 to TRBJ1-3; a weak D match, TRBD1 (6 bases). V was trimmed by 0 bases and J by 3 bases, leaving 12 bases between them. Per germline, CDR1 ENHRY and CDR2 SYGVKD. This CDR3 spans 16 amino acids. The CDR3 loop reads CAISESRGASGNTIYF. In nucleotides, the CDR3 is TGTGCCATCAGTGAGTCGAGGGGGGCGAGTGGAAACACCATATATTTT.

The chain is built from TRBV19 and TRBJ1-1, with a possible D match to TRBD1 (5 bases). From germline, CDR1 is LNHDA and CDR2 SQIVND (reference sequence). With 5 bases removed from V and 4 bases from J, the gap between germline ends came to 14 bases. The CDR3 spans 14 residues. CDR3 sequence reads: CASSANDGGTEAFF. In DNA, the CDR3 is TGTGCCAGTAGTGCAAACGACGGGGGCACTGAAGCTTTCTTT.

The chain couples TRBV29-1 to TRBJ1-2; perhaps TRBD1 as D (5 bases). Germline V gene lookup returns CDR1 SQVTM and CDR2 ANQGSEA. The germline V and J ends were trimmed by 7 bases and 1 base, with 13 bases remaining between them. The CDR3 has 13 residues. The CDR3 sequence: CSARDQFNYGYTF. In DNA, the CDR3 is TGCAGCGCCCGGGACCAATTTAACTATGGCTACACCTTC.

This chain uses TRBV19 with TRBJ1-1; 7 bases fit TRBD1. Germline V gene lookup returns CDR1 LNHDA and CDR2 SQIVND (reference sequence). The CDR3 consists of 12 residues. After removal of 3 bases from V and 10 bases from J, the junction contained 5 bases not matched to a gene. The CDR3 loop reads CASSIPPGGAFF. The DNA of the CDR3 is TGTGCCAGTAGTATCCCCCCAGGGGGAGCTTTCTTT. The full variable domain, in which reference TRBV19 and TRBJ1-1 provide the parts outside the CDR3, is DGGITQSPKYLFRKEGQNVTLSCEQNLNHDAMYWYRQDPGQGLRLIYYSQIVNDFQKGDIAEGYSVSREKKESFPLTVTSAQKNPTAFYLCASSIPPGGAFFGQGTRLTVV.

This chain joins TRBV6-5 and TRBJ1-2, with TRBD1 identical over 9 bases. Looked up from germline, CDR1 is MNHEY and CDR2 is SVGAGI. This CDR3 comprises 15 residues. Unmatched junction bases numbered 5, after V lost 2 bases and J lost 4 bases. The CDR3 sequence is CASSYNTGGLYGYTF. In DNA, the CDR3 is TGTGCCAGCAGTTACAATACAGGGGGCCTCTATGGCTACACCTTC.

A single count supports this clone. The chain couples TRBV19 to TRBJ2-7, with D possibly being TRBD1 (6 bases). The CDR3 runs to 14 residues. Trimming shortened V by 3 bases and J by 2 bases, and 11 bases separated the two germline ends. CDR1 is LNHDA, CDR2 SQIVND, per germline (reference sequence). The CDR3 reads CASSIRGQTYEQYF. CDR3 DNA sequence: TGTGCCAGTAGTATCAGGGGACAAACCTACGAGCAGTACTTC. Full variable domain (outside the CDR3, taken from reference TRBV19 and TRBJ2-7): DGGITQSPKYLFRKEGQNVTLSCEQNLNHDAMYWYRQDPGQGLRLIYYSQIVNDFQKGDIAEGYSVSREKKESFPLTVTSAQKNPTAFYLCASSIRGQTYEQYFGPGTRLTVT.

The chain has TRBV29-1 and TRBJ1-2; 7 bases fit TRBD1. Trimming at V came to 7 bases and at J to 7 bases, leaving 9 bases not matched to a gene. The germline V gene has CDR1 SQVTM and CDR2 ANQGSEA. This CDR3 has 12 amino acids. CDR3 in DNA: TGCAGCGCCTCGGGACAGTCGGCTGGCTACACCTTC. Protein: CSASGQSAGYTF.

This clone has only one observation. CDR3 sequence reads: CASSPGTGFLAKNIQYF. The CDR3 bases are TGTGCCAGCTCACCAGGGACAGGGTTCTTAGCCAAAAACATTCAGTACTTC. The chain uses TRBV18 and TRBJ2-4, with TRBD1 matching 9 bases. CDR1 and CDR2 (germline): KGHSH, LQKENI. The CDR3 is made up of 17 amino acids. V shed 2 bases, J shed 0 bases, and the junction held 5 bases outside the gene matches.

CDR3 residues: CASRPRTGGSVDTQYF. As DNA, the CDR3 is TGTGCCAGCAGACCCAGGACAGGGGGCTCGGTAGATACGCAGTATTTT. The chain recombines TRBV27 with TRBJ2-3; 11 nucleotides line up with TRBD1. The CDR3 has 16 residues. CDR1 and CDR2 from the germline V gene are MNHEY and SMNVEV (reference sequence). Unmatched junction bases numbered 10, after V lost 6 bases and J lost 5 bases.

This clone was found once. CDR3 in amino acids: CASSPSQGETQYF. CDR3 in DNA: TGTGCCAGCTCACCATCCCAGGGAGAGACCCAGTACTTC. The chain has TRBV18 and TRBJ2-5; the D gene is possibly TRBD1 (5 bases). Looked up from germline, CDR1 is KGHSH and CDR2 is LQKENI. The CDR3 spans 13 residues. The V and J ends lost 2 bases and 4 bases respectively, with 8 bases between them.

This sequence joins TRBV2 and TRBJ2-3, with D possibly matching TRBD1 (5 bases). The CDR3 is made up of 14 amino acids. CDR1 is SNHLY and CDR2 is FYNNEI in the germline V gene. V was clipped by 7 bases and J by 1 base, with 12 bases between them. The CDR3, as DNA: TGTGCCAGCATTGGGGCAGGCGGCACAGATACGCAGTATTTT. Translating it yields CASIGAGGTDTQYF.

The chain couples TRBV11-2 to TRBJ2-7; D gene unclear. Germline CDR1 reads SGHAT; CDR2 reads FQNNGV. There are 14 residues in the CDR3. V dropped 4 bases and J dropped 2 bases, with 12 bases sitting between them. The CDR3, as DNA: TGTGCCAGCAGCTCAATGGCCCAGACCTACGAGCAGTACTTC. Translating gives CASSSMAQTYEQYF. The full variable domain, with the rest looked up from reference TRBV11-2 and TRBJ2-7, is EAGVAQSPRYKIIEKRQSVAFWCNPISGHATLYWYQQILGQGPKLLIQFQNNGVVDDSQLPKDRFSAERLKGVDSTLKIQPAKLEDSAVYLCASSSMAQTYEQYFGPGTRLTVT.

The table lists this clone with a count of one. V usage is TRBV4-1 and J usage is TRBJ1-1, with unresolved D. Germline CDR1 is MGHRA and CDR2 is YSYEKL. V lost 1 base and J 1 base, leaving 10 bases between the germline ends. The CDR3 spans 15 residues. The CDR3 loop is CASSQVEWGNTEAFF. As DNA, the CDR3 is TGCGCCAGCAGCCAAGTTGAATGGGGGAACACTGAAGCTTTCTTT.

This clone has just a few counts. Other DNA sequences in the sample encode the same CDR3. The genes are TRBV27 and TRBJ2-3, with TRBD2 matching 9 bases. This CDR3 region has 15 residues. The germline V gene encodes CDR1 MNHEY and CDR2 SMNVEV (reference sequence). J lost 3 bases, V lost 0 bases, and 1 base had no gene match. This chain's CDR3 is CASSLSLAGTDTQYF. As DNA, the CDR3 is TGTGCCAGCAGTTTATCTCTAGCGGGGACAGATACGCAGTATTTT.

The chain combines TRBV10-2 with TRBJ2-2, with TRBD1 matching 10 bases. CDR1 is WSHSY and CDR2 is SAAADI in the germline V gene. V shed 8 bases, J shed 5 bases, and the junction held 26 bases outside the gene matches. This CDR3 contains 21 residues. CDR3 nucleotide sequence: TGCGCCAGCGGGTCCCTAGGGACAGGGGCCAGTCGGTCATTTGATACCGGGGAGCTGTTTTTT. Translating gives CASGSLGTGASRSFDTGELFF.

This clone was detected once. The chain uses TRBV5-1 and TRBJ2-2; TRBD1 aligns across 7 bases. Germline CDR1 reads SGHRS; CDR2 reads YFSETQ. This CDR3 spans 15 amino acids. V shed 4 bases and J 0 bases; nucleotides not matched to a gene: 3. The CDR3 DNA reads as TGCGCCAGCAGCCTAGGGACAGCGAACACCGGGGAGCTGTTTTTT. Translation: CASSLGTANTGELFF.

The chain carries TRBV7-9 and TRBJ1-4; D unresolved. Germline V gene sequence: CDR1 SEHNR, CDR2 FQNEAQ (reference sequence). The V and J ends lost 1 base and 8 bases respectively, with 14 bases between them. The CDR3 sequence is 15 residues long. The CDR3 DNA reads TGTGCCAGCAGCTTAGTTAGTGGGTTATCCGAAAAACTGTTTTTT. Amino acid sequence: CASSLVSGLSEKLFF.

The V gene is TRBV7-2, the J gene TRBJ2-1, with unresolved D. Germline CDR1 SGHTA, CDR2 FQGNSA. With 0 bases removed from V and 4 bases from J, the gap between germline ends came to 10 bases. CDR3 length: 15 residues. The DNA for the CDR3 is TGTGCCAGCAGCTTAGCGGGGTCGGATTACAATGAGCAGTTCTTC. Its protein is CASSLAGSDYNEQFF.

V is TRBV19 and J is TRBJ2-1; D possibly corresponds to TRBD1 (7 bases). CDR1 and CDR2 (germline): LNHDA, SQIVND (reference sequence). The CDR3 sequence is 14 residues long. V lost 6 bases to trimming and J lost 3 bases, with 12 bases between them. The CDR3 loop reads CASRRDSNYNEQFF. The CDR3 region has the DNA TGTGCCAGTAGGCGGGACAGCAACTACAATGAGCAGTTCTTC.